This T cell receptor beta chain was sequenced in a study of CXCR3-negative and CXCR3-positive naive CD8 T cells. The authors gated naive CD8+ T cells as CD45RO-CCR7+CD27+CD95-. Broader study findings: TRBV-TRBJ usage matched between naive CXCR3-negative and CXCR3-positive cells but not between memory cells. Compared with CXCR3-negative naive cells, CXCR3-positive naive cells showed more hydrophobic TRB CDR3s.

This clonotype registers medium-sized by frequency. What it binds is unknown. This CDR3 comprises 15 residues. The germline V gene encodes CDR1 LGHNT and CDR2 FRNRAP. The authors made the TRB cDNA libraries by 5' RACE using UMI labels. TCRdb reprocessed the 5' RACE reads; each CDR3 protein has one entry and no DNA is given. This table holds around 8,400 distinct CDR3 sequences. Sequencing used naive CXCR3+ CD8+ T cells from blood. Subset indicated: CD45RO-CCR7+CD27+CD95- naive CD8+ T cells expressing CXCR3 (TNR3+). This clonotype originated in a human donor in good health. Some clones in this sample may be carry-over from other donors' samples. J is TRBJ2-1 and V is TRBV12-5. The CDR3 is CASGLAPFTYNEQFF.